Below, 8 T cell receptor beta chains from the same sample are listed, as sequenced in a study of OX40 agonist ivuxolimab in advanced cancers. TCRdb's copy holds only in-frame clones and misses some; the assay was immunoSEQ multiplex PCR. Of tens of thousands of clones in the sample, 65% to 80% were seen once. The sequenced sample was CD4+ or CD8+ T cells sorted from blood, obtained in a trial of the OX40 agonist ivuxolimab. These receptors were taken from an adult with an advanced solid tumor such as melanoma, head and neck, liver or kidney cancer.

The chain carries TRBV9 and TRBJ1-1; D is undetermined. V lost 3 bases to trimming and J lost 2 bases, with 8 bases between them. The CDR3 is made up of 13 amino acids. Per germline, CDR1 SGDLS and CDR2 YYNGEE. The CDR3 loop is CASSAEVNTEAFF. The CDR3 nucleotides are TGTGCCAGCAGCGCCGAAGTCAACACTGAAGCTTTCTTT.

The rearrangement uses TRBV7-2 and TRBJ2-3, with 14 bases aligning to TRBD2. There are 16 residues in the CDR3. Germline V gives CDR1 SGHTA, CDR2 FQGNSA. Trimming took 4 bases from V and 3 from J; bases not matched to a gene: 3. CDR3 amino acids: CASSWTSGGMTDTQYF. DNA for the CDR3: TGTGCCAGCAGCTGGACTAGCGGGGGGATGACAGATACGCAGTATTTT.

The chain employs TRBV27 and TRBJ1-1; 10 bases map to TRBD1. The CDR3 runs 16 residues. Germline V gives CDR1 MNHEY, CDR2 SMNVEV (reference sequence). J was trimmed by 0 bases and V by 6 bases; bases with no gene match: 7. The CDR3 nucleotides read TGTGCCAGCAGCAGGGGGACAGGGGTTCTGAACACTGAAGCTTTCTTT. Translation: CASSRGTGVLNTEAFF.

The rearrangement links TRBV11-2 to TRBJ1-1, with D perhaps matching TRBD1 (6 bases). This CDR3 is built from 14 residues. V lost 1 base and J 4 bases, leaving 10 bases between the germline ends. CDR1 and CDR2 from the germline V gene are SGHAT and FQNNGV. The DNA of the CDR3 is TGTGCCAGCAGCTTAGGAACAGGGAGCACTGAAGCTTTCTTT. Its protein is CASSLGTGSTEAFF.

The chain links TRBV23-1 to TRBJ2-7; D may be TRBD1 or TRBD2 (6 bases each). TRBV23-1 is reported as an ORF; its role is uncertain. There are 12 residues in the CDR3. This chain's CDR3 is CATSEGEYEQYF. The CDR3 bases are TGCGCTACCTCGGAGGGGGAGTACGAGCAGTACTTC.

The chain links TRBV6-1 to TRBJ2-3; D ambiguous. Between the trimmed V and J ends, which lost 2 bases and 5 bases, there was a span of 8 bases. CDR3 size: 13 residues. Germline V gives CDR1 MNHNS, CDR2 SASEGT. Here the CDR3 DNA reads TGTGCCAGCAGTGAAAGTTTAGGAGATACGCAGTATTTT. This gives the protein CASSESLGDTQYF.

The rearrangement joins TRBV7-9 to TRBJ2-1; 9 bases agree with TRBD1. CDR1 SEHNR and CDR2 FQNEAQ come from the germline V gene (reference sequence). J gave up 5 bases and V 4 bases, and 3 bases lay outside the gene matches. The CDR3 contains 14 residues. CDR3 sequence (DNA): TGTGCCAGCAGCTCCTGGACAGGGGACAATGAGCAGTTCTTC. Amino acids: CASSSWTGDNEQFF.

This clone was observed once. The rearrangement joins TRBV25-1 to TRBJ2-1, with D tentatively TRBD2 (5 bases). The V gene lost 1 base and the J gene lost 4 bases, with 8 bases spanning the gap. CDR1 and CDR2 (germline): MGHDK, SYGVNS. The CDR3 sequence is 14 residues long. The CDR3 region is CASSEFRTYNEQFF. Here the CDR3 DNA reads TGTGCCAGCAGTGAATTTAGGACTTACAATGAGCAGTTCTTC.